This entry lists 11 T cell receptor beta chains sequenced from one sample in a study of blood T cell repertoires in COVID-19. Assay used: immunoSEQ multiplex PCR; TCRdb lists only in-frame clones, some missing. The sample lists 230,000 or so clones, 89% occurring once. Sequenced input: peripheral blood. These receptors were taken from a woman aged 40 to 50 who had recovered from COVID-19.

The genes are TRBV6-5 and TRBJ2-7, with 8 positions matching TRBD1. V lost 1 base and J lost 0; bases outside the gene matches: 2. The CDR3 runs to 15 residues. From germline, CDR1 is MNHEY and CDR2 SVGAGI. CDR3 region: CASSYWDRSSYEQYF. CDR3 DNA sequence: TGTGCCAGCAGTTACTGGGACAGGAGCTCCTACGAGCAGTACTTC.

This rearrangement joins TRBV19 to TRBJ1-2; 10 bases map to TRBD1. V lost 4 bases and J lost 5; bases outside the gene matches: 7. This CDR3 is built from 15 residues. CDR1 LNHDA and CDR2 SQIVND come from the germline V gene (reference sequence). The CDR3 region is CASSTDRGEMYGYTF. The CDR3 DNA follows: TGTGCCAGTAGTACGGACAGGGGGGAGATGTATGGCTACACCTTC.

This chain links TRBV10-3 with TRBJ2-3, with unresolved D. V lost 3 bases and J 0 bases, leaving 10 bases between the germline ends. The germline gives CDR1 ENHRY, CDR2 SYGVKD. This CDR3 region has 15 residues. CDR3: CAISDWATSTDTQYF. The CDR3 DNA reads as TGTGCCATCAGTGATTGGGCTACTAGCACAGATACGCAGTATTTT.

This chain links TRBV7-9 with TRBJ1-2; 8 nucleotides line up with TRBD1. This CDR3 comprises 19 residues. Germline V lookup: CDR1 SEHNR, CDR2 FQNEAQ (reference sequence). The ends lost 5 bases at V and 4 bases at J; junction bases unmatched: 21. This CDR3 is CASSLGQGGHPFGLYGYTF. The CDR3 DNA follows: TGTGCCAGCAGCCTCGGACAGGGAGGTCACCCCTTCGGCCTCTATGGCTACACCTTC.

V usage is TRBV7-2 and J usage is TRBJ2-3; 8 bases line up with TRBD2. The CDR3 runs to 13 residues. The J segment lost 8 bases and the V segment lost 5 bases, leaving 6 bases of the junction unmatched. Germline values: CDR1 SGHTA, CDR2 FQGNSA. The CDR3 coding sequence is TGTGCCAGCAGCCCCACCCGGGGGGGTACGCAGTATTTT. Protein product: CASSPTRGGTQYF.

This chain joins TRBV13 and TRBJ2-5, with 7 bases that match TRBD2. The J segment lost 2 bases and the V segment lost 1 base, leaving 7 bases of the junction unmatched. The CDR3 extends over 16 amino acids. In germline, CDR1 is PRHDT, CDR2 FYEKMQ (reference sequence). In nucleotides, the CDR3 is TGTGCCAGCAGCTTAGCGGGGCGGGGGACTCAAGAGACCCAGTACTTC. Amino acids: CASSLAGRGTQETQYF.

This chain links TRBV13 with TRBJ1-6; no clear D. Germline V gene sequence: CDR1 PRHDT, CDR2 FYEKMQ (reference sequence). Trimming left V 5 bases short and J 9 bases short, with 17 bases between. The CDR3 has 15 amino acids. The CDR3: CASSPSKMVSSPLHF. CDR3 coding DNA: TGTGCCAGCAGCCCTTCGAAGATGGTTAGTTCACCCCTCCACTTT.

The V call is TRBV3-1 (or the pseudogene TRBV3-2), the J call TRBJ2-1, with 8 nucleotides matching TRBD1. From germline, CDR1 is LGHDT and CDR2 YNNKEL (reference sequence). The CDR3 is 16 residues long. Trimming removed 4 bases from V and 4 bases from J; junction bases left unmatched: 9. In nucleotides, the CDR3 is TGTGCCAGCAGCCTACAACGCGGACAGGGATACAATGAGCAGTTCTTC. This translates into CASSLQRGQGYNEQFF.

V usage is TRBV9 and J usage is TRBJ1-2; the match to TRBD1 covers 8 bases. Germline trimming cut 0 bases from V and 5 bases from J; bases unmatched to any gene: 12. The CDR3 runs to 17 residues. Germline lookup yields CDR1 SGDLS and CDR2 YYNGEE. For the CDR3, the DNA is TGTGCCAGCAGCGTAGCCGAACCAGGGGGCAGATCGTATGGCTACACCTTC. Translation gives CASSVAEPGGRSYGYTF.

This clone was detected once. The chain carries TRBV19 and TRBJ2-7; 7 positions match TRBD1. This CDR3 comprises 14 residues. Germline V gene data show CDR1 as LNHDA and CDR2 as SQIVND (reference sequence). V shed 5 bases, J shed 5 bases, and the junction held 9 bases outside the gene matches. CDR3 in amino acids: CASSFRQGFDEQYF. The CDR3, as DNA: TGTGCCAGTAGTTTTCGACAGGGATTCGACGAGCAGTACTTC.

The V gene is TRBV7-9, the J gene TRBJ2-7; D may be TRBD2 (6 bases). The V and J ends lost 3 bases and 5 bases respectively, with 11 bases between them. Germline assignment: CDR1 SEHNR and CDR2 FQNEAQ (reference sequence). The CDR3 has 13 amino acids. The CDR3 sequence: CASSFSGGNEQYF. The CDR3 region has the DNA TGTGCCAGCAGCTTTTCGGGCGGGAACGAGCAGTACTTC.